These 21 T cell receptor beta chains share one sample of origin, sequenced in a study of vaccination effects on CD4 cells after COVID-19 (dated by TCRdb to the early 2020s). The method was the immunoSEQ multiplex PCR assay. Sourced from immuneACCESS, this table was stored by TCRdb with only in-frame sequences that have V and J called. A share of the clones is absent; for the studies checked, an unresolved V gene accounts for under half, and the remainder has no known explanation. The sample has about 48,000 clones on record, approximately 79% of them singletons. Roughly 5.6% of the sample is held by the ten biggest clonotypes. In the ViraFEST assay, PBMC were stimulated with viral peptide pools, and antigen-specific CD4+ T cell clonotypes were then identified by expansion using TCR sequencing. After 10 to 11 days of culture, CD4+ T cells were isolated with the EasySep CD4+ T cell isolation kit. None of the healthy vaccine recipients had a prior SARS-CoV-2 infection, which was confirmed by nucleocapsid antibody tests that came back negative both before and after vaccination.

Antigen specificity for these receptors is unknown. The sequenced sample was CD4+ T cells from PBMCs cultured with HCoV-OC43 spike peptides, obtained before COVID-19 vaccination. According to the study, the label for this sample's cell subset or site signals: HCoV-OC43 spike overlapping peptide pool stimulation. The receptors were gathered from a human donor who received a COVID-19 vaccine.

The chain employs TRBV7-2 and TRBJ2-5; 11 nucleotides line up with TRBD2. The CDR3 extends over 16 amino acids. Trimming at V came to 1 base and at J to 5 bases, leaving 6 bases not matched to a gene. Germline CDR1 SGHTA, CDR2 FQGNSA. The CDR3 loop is CASSLVRTSGRETQYF. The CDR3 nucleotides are TGTGCCAGCAGCTTAGTGCGGACTAGCGGGCGGGAGACCCAGTACTTC.

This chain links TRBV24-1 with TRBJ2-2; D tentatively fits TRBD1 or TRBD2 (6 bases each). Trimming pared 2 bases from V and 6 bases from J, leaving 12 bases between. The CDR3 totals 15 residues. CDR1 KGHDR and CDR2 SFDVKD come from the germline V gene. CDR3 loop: CATSDSRGPAGELFF. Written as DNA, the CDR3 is TGTGCCACCAGTGATTCTCGGGGGCCGGCCGGGGAGCTGTTTTTT.

CDR3 in DNA: TGTGCCAGCAGCTCCCCGGGTAGCGGGGGGACCTACGAGCAGTACGTC. This codes for CASSSPGSGGTYEQYV. This chain connects TRBV7-8 to TRBJ2-7; TRBD2 agrees at 10 bases. With V trimmed by 4 bases and J by 2 bases, 8 bases remained unmatched. This CDR3 is 16 amino acids long. Germline V gene lookup returns CDR1 SGHVS and CDR2 FQNEAQ.

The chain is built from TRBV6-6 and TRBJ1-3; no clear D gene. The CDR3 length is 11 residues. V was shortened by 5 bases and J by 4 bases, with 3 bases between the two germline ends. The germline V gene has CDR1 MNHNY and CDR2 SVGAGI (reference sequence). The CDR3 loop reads CASSGGNTIYF. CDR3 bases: TGTGCCAGCAGTGGGGGAAACACCATATATTTT.

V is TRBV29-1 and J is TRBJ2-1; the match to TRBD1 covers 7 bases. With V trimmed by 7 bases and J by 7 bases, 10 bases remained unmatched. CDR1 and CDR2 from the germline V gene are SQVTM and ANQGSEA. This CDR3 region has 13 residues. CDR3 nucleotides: TGCAGCGGAAAGGGGGCGATTGGGAATGAGCAGTTCTTC. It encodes CSGKGAIGNEQFF.

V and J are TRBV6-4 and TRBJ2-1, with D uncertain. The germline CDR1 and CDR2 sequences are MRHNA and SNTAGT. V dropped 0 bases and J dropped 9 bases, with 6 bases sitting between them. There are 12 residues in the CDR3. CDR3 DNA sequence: TGTGCCAGCAGTGACTCGTGGGGTGAGCAGTTCTTC. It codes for CASSDSWGEQFF.

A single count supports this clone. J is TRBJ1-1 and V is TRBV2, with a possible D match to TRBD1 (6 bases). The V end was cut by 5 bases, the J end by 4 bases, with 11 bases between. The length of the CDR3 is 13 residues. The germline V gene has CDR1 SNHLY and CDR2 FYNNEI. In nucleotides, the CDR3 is TGTGCCAGCAGTAGGGGAGGGGGCACTGAAGCTTTCTTT. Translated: CASSRGGGTEAFF.

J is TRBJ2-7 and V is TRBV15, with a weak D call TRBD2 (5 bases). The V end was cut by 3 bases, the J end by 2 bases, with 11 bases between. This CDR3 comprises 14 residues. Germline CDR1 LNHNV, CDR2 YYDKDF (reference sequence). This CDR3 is CATSRDLGTYEQYV. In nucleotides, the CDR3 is TGTGCCACCAGCAGGGACTTGGGCACCTACGAGCAGTACGTC.

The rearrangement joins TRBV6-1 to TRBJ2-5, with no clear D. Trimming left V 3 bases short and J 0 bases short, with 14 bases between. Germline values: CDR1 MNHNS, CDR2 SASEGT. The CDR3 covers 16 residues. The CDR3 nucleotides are TGTGCCAGCAGTGAGAAGACGTGGATGTACCAAGAGACCCAGTACTTC. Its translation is CASSEKTWMYQETQYF.

CDR3 DNA sequence: TGTGCCAGCAGTCCCGGGACCCCTCGTGAGCAGTTCTTC. It codes for CASSPGTPREQFF. V usage is TRBV12-3 or TRBV12-4 and J usage is TRBJ2-1; either TRBD1 or TRBD2 may fit D (5 bases each). The V gene lost 5 bases and the J gene lost 9 bases, with 14 bases spanning the gap. The CDR3 extends over 13 amino acids.

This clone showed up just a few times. DNA for the CDR3: TGTGCCAGCAGTGACCTGACGGGAAATTCACCCCTCCACTTT. This gives the protein CASSDLTGNSPLHF. The rearrangement links TRBV2 to TRBJ1-6; D gene unclear. Germline CDR1 is SNHLY and CDR2 is FYNNEI. V shed 3 bases and J shed 7 bases, with 10 bases lying between them. This CDR3 is built from 14 residues. Based on the CDR3 plus reference TRBV2 and TRBJ1-6, the full variable domain is EPEVTQTPSHQVTQMGQEVILRCVPISNHLYFYWYRQILGQKVEFLVSFYNNEISEKSEIFDDQFSVERPDGSNFTLKIRSTKLEDSAMYFCASSDLTGNSPLHFGNGTRLTVT.

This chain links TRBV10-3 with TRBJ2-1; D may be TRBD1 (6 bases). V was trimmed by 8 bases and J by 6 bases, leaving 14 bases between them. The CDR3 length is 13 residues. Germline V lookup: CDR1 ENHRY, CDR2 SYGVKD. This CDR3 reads CAIFSGAGNEQFF. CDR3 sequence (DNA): TGTGCCATCTTTTCAGGGGCTGGCAATGAGCAGTTCTTC.

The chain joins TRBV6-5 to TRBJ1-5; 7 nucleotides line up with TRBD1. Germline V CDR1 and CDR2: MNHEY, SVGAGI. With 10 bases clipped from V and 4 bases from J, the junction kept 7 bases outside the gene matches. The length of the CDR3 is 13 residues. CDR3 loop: CATRDSGNQPQHF. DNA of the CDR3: TGTGCCACCCGGGACAGTGGGAATCAGCCCCAGCATTTT.

The DNA for the CDR3 is TGTGCCAGCAGCCTCAGTCCAGGGGATACGCAGTATTTT. The encoded protein is CASSLSPGDTQYF. This chain joins TRBV5-8 and TRBJ2-3; possibly TRBD1 for D (5 bases). The CDR3 covers 13 residues. V shed 4 bases and J shed 6 bases, with 12 bases lying between them. From germline, CDR1 is SGHTS and CDR2 YDEGEE.

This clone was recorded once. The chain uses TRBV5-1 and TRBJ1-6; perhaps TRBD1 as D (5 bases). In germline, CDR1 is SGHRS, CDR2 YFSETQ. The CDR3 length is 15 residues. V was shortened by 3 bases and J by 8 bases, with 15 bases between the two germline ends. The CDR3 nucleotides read TGCGCCAGCAGCTCATCCTGGGGGGGGGATTCACCCCTCCACTTT. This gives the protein CASSSSWGGDSPLHF. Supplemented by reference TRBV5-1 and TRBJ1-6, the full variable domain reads KAGVTQTPRYLIKTRGQQVTLSCSPISGHRSVSWYQQTPGQGLQFLFEYFSETQRNKGNFPGRFSGRQFSNSRSEMNVSTLELGDSALYLCASSSSWGGDSPLHFGNGTRLTVT.

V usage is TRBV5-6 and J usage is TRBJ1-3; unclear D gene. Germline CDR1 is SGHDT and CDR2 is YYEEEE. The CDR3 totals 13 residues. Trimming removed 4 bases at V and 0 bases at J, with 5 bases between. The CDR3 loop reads CASSRVSGNTIYF. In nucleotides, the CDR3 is TGTGCCAGCAGCCGGGTCTCTGGAAACACCATATATTTT.

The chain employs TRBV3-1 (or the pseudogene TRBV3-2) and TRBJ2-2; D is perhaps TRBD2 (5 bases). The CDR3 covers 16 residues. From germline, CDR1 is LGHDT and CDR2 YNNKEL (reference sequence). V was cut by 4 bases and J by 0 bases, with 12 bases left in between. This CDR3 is CASSPKVLANTGELFF. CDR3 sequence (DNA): TGTGCCAGCAGCCCGAAGGTACTAGCGAACACCGGGGAGCTGTTTTTT.

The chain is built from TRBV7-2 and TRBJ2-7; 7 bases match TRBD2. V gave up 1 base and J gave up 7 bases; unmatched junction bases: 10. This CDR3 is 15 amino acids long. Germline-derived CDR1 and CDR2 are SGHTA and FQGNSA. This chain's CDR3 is CASSLGGRGSDEQYV. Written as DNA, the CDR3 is TGTGCCAGCAGCTTAGGGGGGAGGGGTTCGGATGAGCAGTACGTC.

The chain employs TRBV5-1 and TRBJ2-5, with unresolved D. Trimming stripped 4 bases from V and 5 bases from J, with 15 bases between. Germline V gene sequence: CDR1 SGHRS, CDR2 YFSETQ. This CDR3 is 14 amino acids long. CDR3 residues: CASSGSWSGETQYF. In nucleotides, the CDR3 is TGCGCCAGCAGCGGCTCCTGGAGTGGGGAGACCCAGTACTTC.

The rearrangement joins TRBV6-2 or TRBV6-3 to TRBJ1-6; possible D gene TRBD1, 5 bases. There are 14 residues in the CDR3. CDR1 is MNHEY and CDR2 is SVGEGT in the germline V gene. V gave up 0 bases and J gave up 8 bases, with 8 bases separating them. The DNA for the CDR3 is TGTGCCAGCAGTTACTCGTGGGGGGATTCACCCCTCCACTTT. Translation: CASSYSWGDSPLHF.

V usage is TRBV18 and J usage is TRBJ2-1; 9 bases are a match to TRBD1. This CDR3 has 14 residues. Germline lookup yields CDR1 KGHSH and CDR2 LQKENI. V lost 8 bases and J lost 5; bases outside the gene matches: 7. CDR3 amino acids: CASAGQGLNNEQFF. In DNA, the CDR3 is TGTGCCAGCGCGGGACAGGGTCTTAACAATGAGCAGTTCTTC.